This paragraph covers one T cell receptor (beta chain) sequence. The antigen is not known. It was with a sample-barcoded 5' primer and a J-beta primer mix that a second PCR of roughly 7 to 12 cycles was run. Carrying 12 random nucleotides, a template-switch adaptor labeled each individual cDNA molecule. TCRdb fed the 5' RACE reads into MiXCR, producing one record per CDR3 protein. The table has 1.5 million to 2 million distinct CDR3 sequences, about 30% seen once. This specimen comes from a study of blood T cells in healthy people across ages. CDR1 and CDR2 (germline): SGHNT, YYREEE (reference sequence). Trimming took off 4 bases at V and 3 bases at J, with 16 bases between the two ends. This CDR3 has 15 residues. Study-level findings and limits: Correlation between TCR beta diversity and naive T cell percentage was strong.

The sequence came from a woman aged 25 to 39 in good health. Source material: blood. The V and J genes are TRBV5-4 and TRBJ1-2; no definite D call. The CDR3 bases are TGTGCCAGCAGCATAGGAGGTGTGAGGGACTATGGCTACACCTTC. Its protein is CASSIGGVRDYGYTF.